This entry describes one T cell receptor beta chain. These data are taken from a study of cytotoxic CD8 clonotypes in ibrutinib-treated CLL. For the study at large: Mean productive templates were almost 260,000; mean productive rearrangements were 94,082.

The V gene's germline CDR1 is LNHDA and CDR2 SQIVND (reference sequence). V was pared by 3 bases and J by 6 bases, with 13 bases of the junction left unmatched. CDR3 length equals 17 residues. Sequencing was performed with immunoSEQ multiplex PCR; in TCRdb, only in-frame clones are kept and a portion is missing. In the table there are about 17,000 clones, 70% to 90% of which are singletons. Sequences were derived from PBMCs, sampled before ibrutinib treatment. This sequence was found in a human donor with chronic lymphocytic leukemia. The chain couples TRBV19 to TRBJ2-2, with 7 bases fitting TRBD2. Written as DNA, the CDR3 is TGTGCCAGTAGTATTGGGGAGGGGCGTTTGTTCGCCGGGGAGCTGTTTTTT. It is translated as CASSIGEGRLFAGELFF.